This entry lists 9 T cell receptor beta chains sequenced from one sample in a study of blood T cell repertoires in COVID-19. Sequenced by immunoSEQ multiplex PCR; TCRdb stores in-frame clones only, minus some. The profile shows some 230,000 clones, roughly 80% of them singletons. Specimen: PBMCs or T cells enriched from blood (not recorded which). All receptors come from a woman in her 40s with acute COVID-19.

V and J are TRBV21-1 and TRBJ1-3; TRBD1 is the table's D call and was not checked against the DNA. TRBV21-1 is a pseudogene. The CDR3 consists of 16 residues. CDR3 sequence (DNA): TGTGCCAGCAGCTCTCGACAGGCCCTCTCTGGAAACACCATATATTTT. Translated, it gives CASSSRQALSGNTIYF.

This clone was counted a few times. This chain uses TRBV19 with TRBJ2-2, with D possibly matching TRBD1 (6 bases). This CDR3 has 14 residues. With 5 bases removed from V and 3 bases from J, the gap between germline ends came to 10 bases. Germline CDR1 and CDR2: LNHDA and SQIVND (reference sequence). The CDR3 spells CASSFQGHTGELFF. Here the CDR3 DNA reads TGTGCCAGTAGTTTCCAGGGGCACACCGGGGAGCTGTTTTTT.

The chain employs TRBV3-1 (or the pseudogene TRBV3-2) and TRBJ1-6; TRBD1 might be the D (6 bases). Germline V gives CDR1 LGHDT, CDR2 YNNKEL (reference sequence). With 3 bases removed from V and 10 bases from J, the gap between germline ends came to 13 bases. The CDR3 is made up of 14 amino acids. The CDR3 spells CASSQGADGSPLHF. Written as DNA, the CDR3 is TGTGCCAGCAGCCAGGGGGCCGATGGGTCACCCCTCCACTTT.

The rearrangement joins TRBV11-2 to TRBJ1-4, with D unclear. V dropped 0 bases and J dropped 4 bases, with 12 bases sitting between them. The CDR3 length is 16 residues. The V gene's germline CDR1 is SGHAT and CDR2 FQNNGV. CDR3 in amino acids: CASSLEGRRFNEKLFF. Written as DNA, the CDR3 is TGTGCCAGCAGCTTAGAAGGAAGGAGGTTTAATGAAAAACTGTTTTTT.

A single count supports this clone. This rearrangement joins TRBV3-1 (or the pseudogene TRBV3-2) to TRBJ2-1; no reliable D call. Germline CDR1 and CDR2: LGHDT and YNNKEL (reference sequence). Trimming stripped 5 bases from V and 9 bases from J, with 14 bases between. The CDR3 contains 13 residues. CDR3 sequence reads: CASSMGPYSEQFF. In DNA, the CDR3 is TGTGCCAGCAGCATGGGCCCGTATAGTGAGCAGTTCTTC.

This sequence joins TRBV7-3 and TRBJ2-1; TRBD1 matches 7 bases. With 6 bases clipped from V and 5 bases from J, the junction kept 13 bases outside the gene matches. CDR3 length: 16 amino acids. Germline V gene data show CDR1 as SGHTA and CDR2 as FQGTGA. Here the CDR3 DNA reads TGTGCCAGCAGGAACCCAGGACAGGCCCAACACAATGAGCAGTTCTTC. As protein: CASRNPGQAQHNEQFF.

The rearrangement joins TRBV5-6 to TRBJ2-3; D is undetermined. Germline CDR1 and CDR2: SGHDT and YYEEEE. This CDR3 contains 11 residues. The germline V and J ends were trimmed by 2 bases and 6 bases, with 4 bases remaining between them. The CDR3 reads CASSLADTQYF. The CDR3 nucleotides are TGTGCCAGCAGCTTAGCTGATACGCAGTATTTT.

This clone was found a few times. CDR3 bases: TGTGCCAGCAGTTTGGGGATAGGGGTCACAGATACGCAGTATTTT. Translating gives CASSLGIGVTDTQYF. The chain joins TRBV28 to TRBJ2-3, with D tentatively TRBD1 (5 bases). Trimming stripped 3 bases from V and 2 bases from J, with 12 bases between. There are 15 residues in the CDR3. CDR1 is MDHEN and CDR2 is SYDVKM in the germline V gene.

This clone was observed a handful of times. The chain recombines TRBV18 with TRBJ2-3; TRBD2 matches at 12 bases. Germline CDR1 reads KGHSH; CDR2 reads LQKENI. J gave up 5 bases and V 5 bases, and 5 bases lay outside the gene matches. The CDR3 contains 15 residues. The CDR3 DNA reads as TGTGCCAGCTCAGCTAGCGGGGGGGCCGTAGATACGCAGTATTTT. This sequence encodes CASSASGGAVDTQYF.